Listed below are T cell receptor beta chains from one sample, sequenced in a study of T cell responses to AZD1222 COVID-19 vaccine. Clones were read by immunoSEQ multiplex PCR, and TCRdb kept only the in-frame ones, dropping some. This table holds over 100,000 clones, roughly nine tenths found once. The specimen comprised peripheral blood, sampled on day 0 of AZD1222 vaccination. Source of these receptors: an adult in good health. Both conserved end residues are part of each CDR3. The D gene is left open where the match is weak. Size tells how often a clone was seen (once, few, many) or the class of an expanded clone, and some rows leave it out.

d_gene,abundance,j_gene,v_gene,CDR3aa,CDR3nt
-,-,TRBJ1-5,TRBV19,CASRGPGGNQPQHF,TGTGCCAGTCGGGGGCCCGGGGGCAATCAGCCCCAGCATTTT
TRBD1,-,TRBJ2-3,TRBV23-1,CASSQSHRGTGRVRGTDTQYF,TGCGCCAGCAGTCAATCGCATAGAGGGACAGGGAGGGTTCGGGGCACAGATACGCAGTATTTT
-,-,TRBJ2-7,TRBV3-1/TRBV3-2,CASSQDNGGSADEQYF,TGTGCCAGCAGCCAAGATAATGGCGGGTCCGCCGACGAGCAGTACTTC
-,-,TRBJ1-4,TRBV6-6,CASSMDSVWISEKLFF,TGTGCCAGCAGTATGGACAGCGTTTGGATCAGTGAAAAACTGTTTTTT
TRBD1,-,TRBJ1-6,TRBV6-5,CASSQRDSSPLHF,TGTGCCAGCAGTCAACGGGACAGCTCACCCCTCCACTTT
-,-,TRBJ1-3,TRBV18,CASSPPQGSSGNTIYF,TGTGCCAGCTCACCACCACAGGGTTCCTCTGGAAACACCATATATTTT
TRBD2,once,TRBJ2-1,TRBV11-3,CASSPGTMGNEQFF,TGTGCCAGCAGCCCAGGGACTATGGGTAATGAGCAGTTCTTC
TRBD2,-,TRBJ2-2,TRBV24-1,CATSGGTRATGELFF,TGTGCCACCAGTGGGGGGACTAGGGCAACCGGGGAGCTGTTTTTT
-,-,TRBJ1-1,TRBV7-9,CASSLAAGITEAFF,TGTGCCAGCAGCTTAGCGGCAGGGATCACTGAAGCTTTCTTT
-,-,TRBJ1-5,TRBV18,CASSPDDQPQHF,TGTGCCAGCTCACCGGACGATCAGCCCCAGCATTTT
-,once,TRBJ1-5,TRBV6-5,CASSGSLGNQPQHF,TGTGCCAGCTCAGGATCGTTGGGCAATCAGCCCCAGCATTTT
-,-,TRBJ1-1,TRBV11-2,CASSPSWGATEAFF,TGTGCCAGCAGCCCTAGTTGGGGGGCCACTGAAGCTTTCTTT
-,-,TRBJ1-2,TRBV25-1,CASSPIDPDYGYTF,TGTGCCAGCAGCCCAATTGATCCGGACTATGGCTACACCTTC
-,-,TRBJ1-1,TRBV29-1,CSVEKAANTEAFF,TGCAGCGTTGAAAAGGCAGCGAACACTGAAGCTTTCTTT
-,-,TRBJ2-1,TRBV11-3,CATGGPYNEQFF,TGTGCCACCGGGGGCCCCTACAATGAGCAGTTCTTC
-,-,TRBJ2-2,TRBV3-1/TRBV3-2,CASSPRGGTGELFF,TGTGCCAGCAGCCCCAGGGGAGGCACCGGGGAGCTGTTTTTT
-,-,TRBJ1-3,TRBV9,CASSVDHGASGNTIYF,TGTGCCAGCAGCGTAGACCATGGGGCATCTGGAAACACCATATATTTT
-,-,TRBJ1-1,TRBV19,CAAGGARNTEAFF,TGTGCCGCGGGAGGGGCCAGGAACACTGAAGCTTTCTTT
TRBD1,-,TRBJ1-2,TRBV10-3,CASSPLDRINYGYTF,TGTGCCAGTTCGCCCTTGGACAGGATCAACTATGGCTACACCTTC
-,-,TRBJ2-5,TRBV18,CASSPLQGSQETQYF,TGTGCCAGCTCACCACTTCAGGGGAGCCAAGAGACCCAGTACTTC
TRBD1,-,TRBJ1-3,TRBV10-3,CAIKATGSSGNTIYF,TGTGCCATCAAAGCGACAGGGAGCTCTGGAAACACCATATATTTT
-,-,TRBJ1-4,TRBV4-1,CASSQNPQGNEKLFF,TGCGCCAGCAGCCAGAATCCACAGGGAAATGAAAAACTGTTTTTT
TRBD1,-,TRBJ1-3,TRBV7-2,CASRFQQGAGNTIYF,TGTGCCAGCAGATTCCAACAGGGGGCTGGGAACACCATATATTTT
-,-,TRBJ1-2,TRBV6-4,CASSSDSSGYTF,TGTGCCAGCAGTTCCGACAGCTCTGGCTACACCTTC
-,-,TRBJ1-5,TRBV19,CASSRPYEGQPQHF,TGTGCCAGTAGTAGGCCTTATGAGGGTCAGCCCCAGCATTTT